This is a list of T cell receptor beta chains from one sample in a study of identical twins. TCRdb passed the 5' RACE reads through MiXCR, listing each CDR3 protein once. The sample gives about 890,000 distinct CDR3 sequences, around 12% of which show up once; 1.5% to 2% is in the top ten. These data were likewise used in another study, on yellow fever vaccine responses in identical twins.

Sequenced input: PBMCs. Source of these receptors: a woman in her late teens or twenties in good health. The conserved cysteine and the conserved F or W are not part of the CDR3 here.

J	V	CDR3
TRBJ1-6	TRBV5-1	ASSADRGFNSPLH
TRBJ2-1	TRBV20-1	SARTRDYNEQF
TRBJ2-1	TRBV7-7	ASSPGASGYNEQF
TRBJ2-2	TRBV20-1	SARGREHPNTGELF
TRBJ1-1	TRBV2	ASIFSLVSANTEAF
TRBJ1-5	TRBV20-1	SARGGTGDQPQH
TRBJ2-3	TRBV20-1	SAAGAKAGTTDTQY
TRBJ2-1	TRBV10-3	AISFGQGANEQF
TRBJ2-1	TRBV7-9	ASSLGGSLLREQF
TRBJ2-1	TRBV3-1	ASRPVASANYNEQF
TRBJ2-1	TRBV5-1	ASSLARTSGGPRNNEQF
TRBJ2-3	TRBV19	ASNAAGGTDTQY
TRBJ2-2	TRBV24-1	ATIGQGGTGELF
TRBJ2-7	TRBV11-2	ASSARGLVLKPPGLYEQY
TRBJ1-6	TRBV6-5	ASSYGGRANSPLH
TRBJ2-6	TRBV15	ATSKSTGEGHSGANVLT
TRBJ1-2	TRBV6-5	ASSDQTNYGYT
TRBJ2-7	TRBV5-6	ASSNRDTQQY
TRBJ1-2	TRBV20-1	SARETGPNYGYT
TRBJ2-7	TRBV6-2/TRBV6-3	ASSSPGTSAEQY
TRBJ1-2	TRBV7-9	ASSGQANEGYT
TRBJ2-1	TRBV5-1	ASSVGTGGYNEQF
TRBJ2-1	TRBV18	ASSPPIRGSYNEQF
TRBJ2-2	TRBV6-9	ASSPVGTPNTGELF
TRBJ2-4	TRBV29-1	SVELGVGNIQY
TRBJ2-1	TRBV2	ASSPASGSTSEQF
TRBJ2-7	TRBV20-1	SARTRSYEQY
TRBJ2-7	TRBV6-2/TRBV6-3	ASSYSRDTAYEQY
TRBJ2-5	TRBV5-6	ASSTTTQETQY
TRBJ1-1	TRBV3-1	ASSLSRGPNTEAF
TRBJ2-1	TRBV5-1	ASSLTPRGWTANEQF
TRBJ2-5	TRBV13	ASSFRGSGGPQETQY
TRBJ2-2	TRBV12-5	ASGSEKTVNTGELF
TRBJ2-3	TRBV12-3/TRBV12-4	ASSGGLAGLIQDTQY
TRBJ2-1	TRBV20-1	SAAGLANNEQF
TRBJ2-3	TRBV19	ASSTTGPTDTQY
TRBJ1-5	TRBV20-1	SARDPDPPGQPQH
TRBJ1-2	TRBV18	ASSREPGGLNYGYT
TRBJ2-3	TRBV20-1	SASFLAGLIVESDTQY
TRBJ2-1	TRBV19	ASSIDPSVANEQF
TRBJ2-1	TRBV7-2	ASSAGLAGFNNEQF
TRBJ1-2	TRBV20-1	SAVPGYT
TRBJ2-7	TRBV18	ASSRGQGVSAEQY
TRBJ1-5	TRBV7-2	ASSWTGEGSQPQH
TRBJ2-2	TRBV7-3	ASSLITGIGGELF
TRBJ2-1	TRBV12-3/TRBV12-4	ASSSDLSSYNEQF
TRBJ1-1	TRBV7-9	ASSSGTQAF
TRBJ2-6	TRBV3-1	ASSQTGTNVLT
TRBJ1-1	TRBV28	ASSFGGQTEAF
TRBJ2-3	TRBV5-1	ASSLGGLGAPDTQY
TRBJ2-3	TRBV7-9	AGQSAGGGADTQY
TRBJ2-5	TRBV12-3/TRBV12-4	ASSLEQGIVRQETQY
TRBJ2-1	TRBV5-1	ASSLVVRDNEQF
TRBJ2-3	TRBV20-1	SASEDGDTQY
TRBJ2-6	TRBV14	ASSQEDSGANVLT
TRBJ2-3	TRBV18	ASSPPEERISTDTQY
TRBJ1-1	TRBV10-3	AISDFTGDHTEAF